A selection of T cell receptor beta chains follows, all from one sample in a study of circulating and synovial CD4+ cells in juvenile arthritis. Sequencing was performed with immunoSEQ multiplex PCR; in TCRdb, only in-frame clones are kept and a portion is missing. The sample yields approximately 16,000 clones, about 90% seen once. The specimen was CD4+ T cells from blood. The receptors stem from a human donor with juvenile idiopathic arthritis. The CDR3 runs from the conserved cysteine through the conserved F or W. A D gene is named only where the DNA matches it firmly. Clone size appears in some rows only: once, few, many, or a class for an expanded clone.

NA,TRBV4-3,NA,TRBJ2-1,CASSQAGLRSYNEQFF,TGCGCCAGCAGCCAAGCTGGGCTACGCTCCTACAATGAGCAGTTCTTC
NA,TRBV4-3,TRBD1,TRBJ2-7,CASSQEGQDRGYEQYF,TGCGCCAGCAGCCAAGAGGGTCAGGACAGGGGGTACGAGCAGTACTTC
NA,TRBV30,NA,TRBJ1-5,CAWSTRVSDQPQHF,TGTGCCTGGAGCACCAGGGTTTCGGATCAGCCCCAGCATTTT
NA,TRBV5-1,NA,TRBJ2-7,CASSFSGRSYEQYF,TGCGCCAGCAGCTTTTCTGGGAGATCGTACGAGCAGTACTTC
NA,TRBV18,TRBD1,TRBJ2-5,CASSLGQAEETQYF,TGTGCCAGCTCACTGGGACAGGCGGAAGAGACCCAGTACTTC
NA,TRBV7-2,TRBD2,TRBJ2-1,CASSLAGGGSYNEQFF,TGTGCCAGCAGCTTAGCTGGCGGGGGTTCCTACAATGAGCAGTTCTTC
NA,TRBV25-1,NA,TRBJ2-5,CASSAPPPGEETQYF,TGTGCCAGCAGTGCACCCCCCCCCGGAGAAGAGACCCAGTACTTC
once,TRBV19,NA,TRBJ2-7,CASSINSLDYEQYF,TGTGCCAGTAGTATAAATTCACTCGACTACGAGCAGTACTTC
NA,TRBV30,TRBD1,TRBJ1-2,CAWKLQGGHYGYTF,TGTGCCTGGAAACTCCAGGGGGGTCATTATGGCTACACCTTC
NA,TRBV2,NA,TRBJ1-6,CASSPRGHKVSYNSPLHF,TGTGCCAGCAGTCCTAGAGGGCATAAAGTCTCCTATAATTCACCCCTCCACTTT
NA,TRBV19,TRBD1,TRBJ2-7,CASSVRTGEGVYEQYF,TGTGCCAGTAGTGTCAGGACAGGGGAAGGAGTGTACGAGCAGTACTTC
NA,TRBV10-3,TRBD2,TRBJ2-3,CAISESIGLARRGADTQYF,TGTGCCATCAGTGAGTCGATTGGACTAGCGAGGAGGGGCGCAGATACGCAGTATTTT
NA,TRBV7-3,NA,TRBJ2-1,CASSLSLTVYNEQFF,TGTGCCAGCAGCTTAAGCTTGACAGTCTACAATGAGCAGTTCTTC
NA,TRBV19,TRBD1,TRBJ1-2,CASTQAGTADYGYTF,TGTGCCAGCACCCAAGCCGGGACAGCGGACTATGGCTACACCTTC
NA,TRBV6-6,TRBD1,TRBJ2-1,CASSETGNEQFF,TGTGCCAGCAGCGAGACAGGGAATGAGCAGTTCTTC
NA,TRBV5-1,TRBD1,TRBJ1-5,CASSLAGGQGDSNQPQHF,TGCGCCAGCAGCTTGGCCGGGGGACAGGGTGATAGCAATCAGCCCCAGCATTTT
NA,TRBV4-1,TRBD2,TRBJ2-7,CASSQETSAGGYEQYF,TGCGCCAGCAGCCAGGAAACCTCGGCGGGGGGATACGAGCAGTACTTC
NA,TRBV11-2,NA,TRBJ2-1,CASSLVSSGGRNEQFF,TGTGCCAGCAGCTTAGTGTCCAGCGGAGGGAGGAATGAGCAGTTCTTC
NA,TRBV5-1,NA,TRBJ2-5,CASRSFGETQYF,TGCGCCAGCAGGAGTTTCGGGGAGACCCAGTACTTC
NA,TRBV9,TRBD2,TRBJ2-1,CASSVAGTSVEQFF,TGTGCCAGCAGCGTAGCCGGGACTAGCGTTGAGCAGTTCTTC
few,TRBV2,NA,TRBJ2-4,CASTLGGSASLAKNIQYF,TGTGCCAGCACCTTGGGGGGAAGCGCCAGTCTAGCCAAAAACATTCAGTACTTC
NA,TRBV27,TRBD2,TRBJ2-3,CASSAPGLAGVLADTQYF,TGTGCCAGCAGTGCACCGGGACTAGCGGGAGTATTGGCAGATACGCAGTATTTT